The rows below give T cell receptor beta chains drawn from one sample of a study of blood T cells in healthy people across ages. Via MiXCR, TCRdb re-called the 5' RACE reads, giving one row per CDR3 protein. The table lists 800,000 to 900,000 distinct CDR3 sequences, around two thirds of them singletons, with 28% in the top ten. Sequences were obtained from blood. Receptor source: a man in his thirties or forties in good health. CDR3s include the opening cysteine and the closing phenylalanine or tryptophan. The order of the fields is J gene, clone size, D gene, V gene, CDR3 DNA, CDR3 protein. A D gene is named only where the DNA matches it firmly. Clone size appears in some rows only: once, few, many, or a class for an expanded clone.

j_call: TRBJ2-7
clone_size: few
d_call: TRBD1
v_call: TRBV28
cdr3_nt: TGTGCCAGCAGTTTATCGCCCGGGACAGGGACCTACGAGCAGTACTTC
cdr3_aa: CASSLSPGTGTYEQYF

j_call: TRBJ2-1
clone_size: -
d_call: TRBD2
v_call: TRBV7-2
cdr3_nt: TGTGCCAGCAGCCCAAGACGGACTAGCGGGAGGTACAATGAGCAGTTCTTC
cdr3_aa: CASSPRRTSGRYNEQFF

j_call: TRBJ2-1
clone_size: -
d_call: TRBD2
v_call: TRBV6-2/TRBV6-3
cdr3_nt: TGTGCCAGCAGTTCCGGGACTAGCGTCTACAATGAGCAGTTCTTC
cdr3_aa: CASSSGTSVYNEQFF

j_call: TRBJ2-4
clone_size: -
d_call: TRBD1
v_call: TRBV10-3
cdr3_nt: TGTGCCATTTCCACTCAGACAGGGGAACAAAACATTCAGTACTTC
cdr3_aa: CAISTQTGEQNIQYF

j_call: TRBJ2-7
clone_size: -
d_call: -
v_call: TRBV6-1
cdr3_nt: TGTGCCAGCAGTCCCCCCACAGGGCGTGGTCGGGACGAGCAGTACTTC
cdr3_aa: CASSPPTGRGRDEQYF

j_call: TRBJ1-5
clone_size: -
d_call: -
v_call: TRBV6-1
cdr3_nt: TGTGCCAGCAGTGAAGCGCCAGGGGTCAATCAGCCCCAGCATTTT
cdr3_aa: CASSEAPGVNQPQHF

j_call: TRBJ2-7
clone_size: few
d_call: -
v_call: TRBV20-1
cdr3_nt: TGCAGTGCTAGGTACAGGAATTCCTACGAGCAGTACTTC
cdr3_aa: CSARYRNSYEQYF

j_call: TRBJ2-1
clone_size: -
d_call: TRBD1
v_call: TRBV4-3
cdr3_nt: TGCGCCAGCAGCCTAGAACCGGGACAGGGAATTTACAATGAGCAGTTCTTC
cdr3_aa: CASSLEPGQGIYNEQFF

j_call: TRBJ2-5
clone_size: -
d_call: TRBD2
v_call: TRBV6-2/TRBV6-3
cdr3_nt: TGTGCCAGCAGATCCCCTAGCGGGGGGCAAGAGACCCAGTACTTC
cdr3_aa: CASRSPSGGQETQYF

j_call: TRBJ2-7
clone_size: -
d_call: TRBD1
v_call: TRBV7-8
cdr3_nt: TGTGCCAGCAGCTTCGGGACAGGGGCGAACGAGCAGTACTTC
cdr3_aa: CASSFGTGANEQYF

j_call: TRBJ1-6
clone_size: -
d_call: -
v_call: TRBV11-2
cdr3_nt: TGTGACATCGCCGCCGCTTACCAGAATTCACCCCTCCACTTT
cdr3_aa: CDIAAAYQNSPLHF

j_call: TRBJ1-5
clone_size: few
d_call: -
v_call: TRBV7-2
cdr3_nt: TGTGCCAGCAGCTTAGTGCGGGGCAGTGGGCAGCCCCAGCATTTT
cdr3_aa: CASSLVRGSGQPQHF

j_call: TRBJ2-1
clone_size: -
d_call: TRBD2
v_call: TRBV24-1
cdr3_nt: TGTGCCACCAGTGATTTGCCTAGCGGGGGGCCCCAAAATGAGCAGTTCTTC
cdr3_aa: CATSDLPSGGPQNEQFF

j_call: TRBJ1-4
clone_size: -
d_call: -
v_call: TRBV7-2
cdr3_nt: TGTGCCAGTCACTCCAGGGGTTTAACTAATGAAAAACTGTTTTTT
cdr3_aa: CASHSRGLTNEKLFF

j_call: TRBJ2-5
clone_size: -
d_call: TRBD2
v_call: TRBV29-1
cdr3_nt: TGCAGCGTTCAAGGAGCGGGGGATGACAATGAGCAGTACTTC
cdr3_aa: CSVQGAGDDNEQYF

j_call: TRBJ2-2
clone_size: -
d_call: TRBD1
v_call: TRBV3-1
cdr3_nt: TGTGCCAGCAGGACAGGGACCTGGGCCGGGGAGCTGTTTTTT
cdr3_aa: CASRTGTWAGELFF

j_call: TRBJ2-2
clone_size: few
d_call: TRBD1
v_call: TRBV6-5
cdr3_nt: TGTGCCAGCAGTTACTCGGGGACAGGGAGGACCGGGGAGCTGTTTTTT
cdr3_aa: CASSYSGTGRTGELFF

j_call: TRBJ2-1
clone_size: once
d_call: -
v_call: TRBV28
cdr3_nt: TGTGCCAGCAGTCCTAGGGTGGAAAGCTCCTACAATGAGCAGTTCTTC
cdr3_aa: CASSPRVESSYNEQFF

j_call: TRBJ2-7
clone_size: -
d_call: -
v_call: TRBV6-5
cdr3_nt: TGTGCCAGCAGCCGAGACATGGGTACCTACGAGCAGTACTTC
cdr3_aa: CASSRDMGTYEQYF

j_call: TRBJ2-5
clone_size: -
d_call: -
v_call: TRBV4-3
cdr3_nt: TGCGCCAGCAGCCAAGACGGGACCTCGCCCTTGGAGACCCAGTACTTC
cdr3_aa: CASSQDGTSPLETQYF

j_call: TRBJ2-1
clone_size: -
d_call: -
v_call: TRBV20-1
cdr3_nt: TGCAGTGCCGGGGGGCAGGGCCCCAGTGAGCAGTTCTTC
cdr3_aa: CSAGGQGPSEQFF

j_call: TRBJ1-1
clone_size: -
d_call: -
v_call: TRBV9
cdr3_nt: TGTGCCAGCAGCGGAGGGGGTGAGAACACTGAAGCTTTCTTT
cdr3_aa: CASSGGGENTEAFF

j_call: TRBJ1-5
clone_size: -
d_call: TRBD1
v_call: TRBV7-2
cdr3_nt: TGTGCCAGCAGCTTTGGACAGGGATTAAATCAGCCCCAGCATTTT
cdr3_aa: CASSFGQGLNQPQHF

j_call: TRBJ2-3
clone_size: -
d_call: -
v_call: TRBV20-1
cdr3_nt: TGCAGTGCTAGAGGGGTAGCGACCTCTCGCACAGATACGCAGTATTTT
cdr3_aa: CSARGVATSRTDTQYF

j_call: TRBJ2-6
clone_size: few
d_call: -
v_call: TRBV6-5
cdr3_nt: TGTGCCAGCAGTTACTCGTCTCGGGACGGATATACTGGGGCCAACGTCCTGACTTTC
cdr3_aa: CASSYSSRDGYTGANVLTF

j_call: TRBJ2-7
clone_size: -
d_call: TRBD1
v_call: TRBV7-2
cdr3_nt: TGTGCTACCGGGACAGGGGGGACCTACGAGCAGTACTTC
cdr3_aa: CATGTGGTYEQYF

j_call: TRBJ2-1
clone_size: few
d_call: TRBD2
v_call: TRBV4-3
cdr3_nt: TGCGCCAGCAGCCAAGGATTTGCGGGGGGCTCCTACAATGAGCAGTTCTTC
cdr3_aa: CASSQGFAGGSYNEQFF

j_call: TRBJ2-7
clone_size: -
d_call: -
v_call: TRBV29-1
cdr3_nt: TGCAGCGTGTGCGAAAACCAGGGAGGCGGGCAGTACTTC
cdr3_aa: CSVCENQGGGQYF

j_call: TRBJ2-1
clone_size: -
d_call: -
v_call: TRBV30
cdr3_nt: TGTGCCTGGAGTTTTGGACAGCCCAATGAGCAGTTCTTC
cdr3_aa: CAWSFGQPNEQFF

j_call: TRBJ2-5
clone_size: -
d_call: -
v_call: TRBV29-1
cdr3_nt: TGCAGCGTTGAAGCGGGGACCCAGTACTTC
cdr3_aa: CSVEAGTQYF

j_call: TRBJ2-5
clone_size: -
d_call: -
v_call: TRBV29-1
cdr3_nt: TGCAGCGTTGAAGACCCCCTTCAGCAGCGAGAGACCCAGTACTTC
cdr3_aa: CSVEDPLQQRETQYF

j_call: TRBJ2-1
clone_size: few
d_call: -
v_call: TRBV12-3/TRBV12-4
cdr3_nt: TGTGCCAGCAGTCCCGGGAGAGGGGCTGATGAGCAGTTCTTC
cdr3_aa: CASSPGRGADEQFF

j_call: TRBJ2-7
clone_size: -
d_call: -
v_call: TRBV30
cdr3_nt: TGTGGCAGTTGGGGCCCGGGGTACGAGCAGTACTTC
cdr3_aa: CGSWGPGYEQYF

j_call: TRBJ2-5
clone_size: -
d_call: -
v_call: TRBV29-1
cdr3_nt: TGCAGCGGTCAGCGAGGGATAAGAGAGACCCAGTACTTC
cdr3_aa: CSGQRGIRETQYF

j_call: TRBJ1-2
clone_size: few
d_call: -
v_call: TRBV7-2
cdr3_nt: TGTGCCAGCAGCGAACAGGCTTCAGTGAACTATGGCTACACCTTC
cdr3_aa: CASSEQASVNYGYTF

j_call: TRBJ2-7
clone_size: few
d_call: -
v_call: TRBV20-1
cdr3_nt: TGCAGTGCTAGACCTCAGGGTACCTACGAGCAGTACTTC
cdr3_aa: CSARPQGTYEQYF

j_call: TRBJ2-1
clone_size: few
d_call: TRBD2
v_call: TRBV5-1
cdr3_nt: TGCGCCAGCAACGAGCGGGGGGCCTACAATGAGCAGTTCTTC
cdr3_aa: CASNERGAYNEQFF

j_call: TRBJ1-1
clone_size: once
d_call: -
v_call: TRBV20-1
cdr3_nt: TGCAGTGCTAGAAGGGGACCGACGAACACTGAAGCTTTCTTT
cdr3_aa: CSARRGPTNTEAFF

j_call: TRBJ2-2
clone_size: -
d_call: -
v_call: TRBV10-3
cdr3_nt: TGTGCCATCAGCAAAGGATTGGGGGCCTCCGGGGAGCTGTTTTTT
cdr3_aa: CAISKGLGASGELFF

j_call: TRBJ2-3
clone_size: -
d_call: TRBD1
v_call: TRBV7-2
cdr3_nt: TGTGCCAGCAGGTCCAGGGGGTTCGCAGATACGCAGTATTTT
cdr3_aa: CASRSRGFADTQYF

j_call: TRBJ2-3
clone_size: once
d_call: -
v_call: TRBV29-1
cdr3_nt: TGCAGCGTTCTAAACACCGGCACAGATACGCAGTATTTT
cdr3_aa: CSVLNTGTDTQYF

j_call: TRBJ2-5
clone_size: few
d_call: TRBD1
v_call: TRBV6-5
cdr3_nt: TGTGCCAGCAGTTACTTAGGGGGCTATGAGCAGTACTTC
cdr3_aa: CASSYLGGYEQYF

j_call: TRBJ2-1
clone_size: -
d_call: -
v_call: TRBV4-3
cdr3_nt: TGCGCCAGCAGCCAAAACGTTTACAATGAGCAGTTCTTC
cdr3_aa: CASSQNVYNEQFF

j_call: TRBJ2-4
clone_size: -
d_call: TRBD1
v_call: TRBV12-3/TRBV12-4
cdr3_nt: TGTGCCAGCAGTGCCACCCTCGGACAGGGGGGAAACATTCAGTACTTC
cdr3_aa: CASSATLGQGGNIQYF

j_call: TRBJ2-7
clone_size: -
d_call: TRBD2
v_call: TRBV6-5
cdr3_nt: TGTGCCAGCAGCCTAGCGGGGGGCGAGAACTCCTACGAGCAGTACTTC
cdr3_aa: CASSLAGGENSYEQYF

j_call: TRBJ2-1
clone_size: -
d_call: TRBD2
v_call: TRBV12-3/TRBV12-4
cdr3_nt: TGTGCCAGCAGACGAAGCGGGGGCCTTACCTTATACAATGAGCAGTTCTTC
cdr3_aa: CASRRSGGLTLYNEQFF

j_call: TRBJ2-7
clone_size: -
d_call: -
v_call: TRBV9
cdr3_nt: TGTGCCAGCAGCGTAGGGGGGCCGCTCCTATACAATGAGCAGTACTTC
cdr3_aa: CASSVGGPLLYNEQYF